Listed here are 2 T cell receptor beta chains from one sample, sequenced in a study of T-cell reconstitution after alpha-beta-depleted transplantation in children (dated by TCRdb to the mid-2010s). Library construction relied on PCR. Reads for this sample came from an Illumina HiSeq 2500. To normalize quantification of the TCRbeta repertoire, the TCR libraries were built with molecular barcoding that relied on unique molecular identifiers. TCRdb passed the public sequencing reads through fastp at Q25 and MiXCR, retaining productive beta sequences. Each entry is one CDR3 protein sequence, shown with its most common DNA and genes. The sample has roughly 150,000 distinct CDR3 sequences on record, roughly 11% of them singletons. The ten largest clones add up to around 14% of the sample. The intended sense of this specimen's treatment or condition label: allogeneic hematopoietic cell transplantation with graft depleted of TCRalphabeta T cells and CD19 B cells.

The sequencing here drew on PBMCs, taken before TCRalphabeta/CD19-depleted stem cell transplant. The receptors were gathered from a boy aged 2 to 10 with acute myeloid leukemia, due to receive a stem cell transplant.

This clonotype was seen ten or more times. The V call is TRBV12-3 or TRBV12-4, the J call TRBJ1-1; D is unclear. V lost 3 bases and J lost 2, with 1 base in between. The CDR3 contains 11 residues. For the CDR3, the DNA is TGTGCCAGCAGTTTCAACACTGAAGCTTTCTTT. Protein: CASSFNTEAFF.

This clonotype was detected a few times. CDR3 sequence: CASSLGTGVYTEAFF. CDR3 in DNA: TGTGCCAGTAGTCTCGGGACAGGGGTCTACACTGAAGCTTTCTTT. V and J are TRBV19 and TRBJ1-1, with 10 bases aligning to TRBD1. This CDR3 has 15 amino acids. Germline loops: CDR1 LNHDA, CDR2 SQIVND (reference sequence). V lost 5 bases to trimming and J lost 3 bases; unmatched junction nucleotides: 6. Supplemented by reference TRBV19 and TRBJ1-1, the full variable domain reads DGGITQSPKYLFRKEGQNVTLSCEQNLNHDAMYWYRQDPGQGLRLIYYSQIVNDFQKGDIAEGYSVSREKKESFPLTVTSAQKNPTAFYLCASSLGTGVYTEAFFGQGTRLTVV.